The table lists the clone carrying this T cell receptor beta chain with a few counts. Trimming removed 5 bases from V and 0 bases from J; junction bases left unmatched: 8. CDR3 length: 18 residues. The V gene's germline CDR1 is SGHAT and CDR2 FQDESV (reference sequence). TCRdb passed the 5' RACE reads through MiXCR, listing each CDR3 protein once. The table shows some 500,000 distinct CDR3 sequences, with 13% occurring only once. This sample stems from a study of T cells after yellow fever vaccination. Sample: PBMCs, taken on the day of the yellow fever booster vaccination. The sequence came from a man aged 30 to 39 who received the YFV17D yellow fever vaccine. The chain links TRBV11-1 to TRBJ2-6; 9 positions match TRBD1. CDR3 region: CASSHPGQGFSGANVLTF. The DNA of the CDR3 is TGTGCCAGCAGCCACCCGGGACAGGGCTTCTCTGGGGCCAACGTCCTGACTTTC. The full variable domain, completed using reference TRBV11-1 and TRBJ2-6, is EAEVAQSPRYKITEKSQAVAFWCDPISGHATLYWYRQILGQGPELLVQFQDESVVDDSQLPKDRFSAERLKGVDSTLKIQPAELGDSAMYLCASSHPGQGFSGANVLTFGAGSRLTVL.